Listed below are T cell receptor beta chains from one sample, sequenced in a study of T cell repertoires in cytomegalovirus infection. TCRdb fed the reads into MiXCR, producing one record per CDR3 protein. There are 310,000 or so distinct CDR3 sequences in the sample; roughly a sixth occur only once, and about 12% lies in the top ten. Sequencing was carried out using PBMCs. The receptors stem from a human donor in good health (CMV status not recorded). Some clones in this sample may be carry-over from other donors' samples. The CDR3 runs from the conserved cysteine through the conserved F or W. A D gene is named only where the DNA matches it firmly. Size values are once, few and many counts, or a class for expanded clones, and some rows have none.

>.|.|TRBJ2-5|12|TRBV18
TGTGCCAGCTCACTTCGGTGGGAGACCCAGTACTTC
CASSLRWETQYF
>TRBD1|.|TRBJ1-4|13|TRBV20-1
TGCAGTGCTCCCCGGGGACAGGGAGAAAAACTGTTTTTT
CSAPRGQGEKLFF
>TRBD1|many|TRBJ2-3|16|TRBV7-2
TGTGCCAGCAGCTTGGGACAGGGGAGTCTTCCAGATACGCAGTATTTT
CASSLGQGSLPDTQYF
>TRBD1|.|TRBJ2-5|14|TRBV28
TGTGCCAGCAGTTCCGCACAGGGGCAAGAGACCCAGTACTTC
CASSSAQGQETQYF
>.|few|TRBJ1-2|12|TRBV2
TGTGCCAGCAACCCAGGGGTCTATGGCTACACCTTC
CASNPGVYGYTF
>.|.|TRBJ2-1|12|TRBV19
TGTGCCAGTAGTGTTTGGAAAGAAAAGCAGTTCTTC
CASSVWKEKQFF
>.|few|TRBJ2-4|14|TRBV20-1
TGCAGTGCGGCTACCCCAGGAGCCAAAAACATTCAGTACTTC
CSAATPGAKNIQYF
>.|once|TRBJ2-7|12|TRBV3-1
TGTGCCAGCAGCCAGGCAGGTCCAACTGTCTTCTTC
CASSQAGPTVFF
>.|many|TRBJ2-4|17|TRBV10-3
TGTGCCATCAGTGAGTTCCAGTTAGACTTAGCCAAAAACATTCAGTACTTC
CAISEFQLDLAKNIQYF
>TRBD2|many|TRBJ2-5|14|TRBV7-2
TGTGCCAGCAGCTTAGGGGGGGGGCAAGAGACCCAGTACTTC
CASSLGGGQETQYF
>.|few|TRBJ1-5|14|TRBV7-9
TGTGCCAGCAGCTTGGCAGGGCGGGATCAGCCCCAGCATTTT
CASSLAGRDQPQHF